This T cell receptor (beta chain) was documented in a study of long-term antiretroviral therapy in people with HIV. General study findings and limits: In the period from about 2003 to 2017, blood was collected, possibly under older ART regimens. Whereas controls had wider CDR3 length ranges, HIV repertoires had narrower ones.

Donors needed at least one pre-ART PBMC sample plus at least two post-ART samples. Treatment of all HIV participants took place in the United States. The CDR3 has 14 residues. V shed 6 bases and J shed 0 bases, with 9 bases lying between them. Germline lookup yields CDR1 MNHEY and CDR2 SVGAGI. Version v3.0 of the immunoSEQ assay was performed at survey level. Here immunoSEQ multiplex PCR was the method, and the copy in TCRdb shows in-frame clones only, minus some. There are about 30,000 clones in the sample; 85% to 95% occur only once, and around 3% lies in the top ten. A remark on this clone: Its target is not known.

This sequence joins TRBV6-5 and TRBJ1-3, with D hard to call. The sequence came from a man over 45 with HIV. The source material was unsorted PBMCs, sampled more than 7.1 years after starting antiretroviral therapy. The CDR3 DNA reads TGTGCCAGCAGGGATTACCCCTCTGGAAACACCATATATTTT. Translation: CASRDYPSGNTIYF.